These 14 T cell receptor beta chains share one sample of origin, sequenced in a study of cytomegalovirus exposure and HLA in healthy donors. PCR involved 60 Vbeta and 13 Jbeta primers. The assay was immunoSEQ multiplex PCR, and TCRdb's table has in-frame clones only and misses some. The sample carries 130,000 or so clones, about 69% recorded once. Sequenced sample: PBMCs. Source of these receptors: a man aged 30 to 45 in good health and CMV-seronegative.

The chain uses TRBV27 and TRBJ2-7, with 10 bases that match TRBD2. Germline CDR1 and CDR2: MNHEY and SMNVEV (reference sequence). Losses at the gene ends were 6 bases for V and 3 bases for J; bases not matched to a gene: 11. The CDR3 is 16 amino acids. The CDR3 here is CASSLTLAGNNYEQYF. CDR3 nucleotide sequence: TGTGCCAGCAGCCTCACACTAGCGGGAAATAACTACGAGCAGTACTTC.

Only a few counts were recorded for this clone. V and J are TRBV7-3 and TRBJ2-3, with 11 bases lining up with TRBD2. Germline CDR1 and CDR2: SGHTA and FQGTGA. The CDR3 has 15 amino acids. V lost 6 bases, J lost 0 bases, and 2 bases stayed unmatched. CDR3 amino acids: CASSWTSGSTDTQYF. The DNA for the CDR3 is TGTGCCAGCAGTTGGACTAGCGGGAGCACAGATACGCAGTATTTT.

The CDR3 coding sequence is TGCGCCAGCAGCTTGACAGCGAACACTGAAGCTTTCTTT. Protein sequence: CASSLTANTEAFF. This sequence joins TRBV5-1 and TRBJ1-1, with unresolved D. Trimming removed 1 base at V and 1 base at J, with 5 bases between. Germline assignment: CDR1 SGHRS and CDR2 YFSETQ. The CDR3 runs 13 residues.

The chain combines TRBV6-5 with TRBJ2-2, with a weak D call TRBD1 (5 bases). The germline V and J ends were trimmed by 0 bases and 6 bases, with 5 bases remaining between them. From germline, CDR1 is MNHEY and CDR2 SVGAGI. The CDR3 has 13 amino acids. The CDR3 nucleotides are TGTGCCAGCAGTTACTCGGGGCCCGGGGAGCTGTTTTTT. Translation gives CASSYSGPGELFF.

V gene TRBV6-4 combines with J gene TRBJ2-2; unclear D gene. V gave up 6 bases and J gave up 0 bases, with 8 bases separating them. The CDR3 totals 14 residues. Per the germline V gene, CDR1 is MRHNA and CDR2 is SNTAGT. The chain's CDR3 is CASSPHANTGELFF. Written as DNA, the CDR3 is TGTGCCAGCAGCCCCCATGCGAACACCGGGGAGCTGTTTTTT.

This clone was picked up a small number of times. This chain uses TRBV25-1 with TRBJ2-1; 10 bases map to TRBD2. The V gene's germline CDR1 is MGHDK and CDR2 SYGVNS. The CDR3 length is 16 residues. V gave up 5 bases and J gave up 5 bases; unmatched junction bases: 9. CDR3 sequence (DNA): TGTGCCAGCAGTAGTACTGGGAGCGGGAGGGACAATGAGCAGTTCTTC. This translates into CASSSTGSGRDNEQFF.

V and J are TRBV9 and TRBJ2-1; TRBD2 agrees at 10 bases. This CDR3 spans 17 amino acids. In germline, CDR1 is SGDLS, CDR2 YYNGEE. Unmatched junction bases numbered 5, after V lost 0 bases and J lost 2 bases. The CDR3 DNA reads as TGTGCCAGCAGCGTAGGGACTAGCGGATATCCCTACAATGAGCAGTTCTTC. Protein: CASSVGTSGYPYNEQFF. The variable domain in full, completed from reference TRBV9 and TRBJ2-1, reads DSGVTQTPKHLITATGQRVTLRCSPRSGDLSVYWYQQSLDQGLQFLIQYYNGEERAKGNILERFSAQQFPDLHSELNLSSLELGDSALYFCASSVGTSGYPYNEQFFGPGTRLTVL.

The V and J genes are TRBV10-3 and TRBJ2-7; tentatively, D is TRBD2 (5 bases). The V and J ends lost 7 bases and 2 bases respectively, with 15 bases between them. CDR3 length: 14 amino acids. Germline-derived CDR1 and CDR2 are ENHRY and SYGVKD. CDR3 bases: TGTGCCATCACCCAGGACTGGGAGACCTACGAGCAGTACTTC. As protein: CAITQDWETYEQYF.

The V gene is TRBV2, the J gene TRBJ2-2; D may be TRBD1 (5 bases). The ends were cut back, 7 bases at V and 6 bases at J, with 15 bases in the middle. Per the germline V gene, CDR1 is SNHLY and CDR2 is FYNNEI. This CDR3 region has 14 residues. The CDR3 nucleotides are TGTGCCAGCACCCTGTCATGGGGCCCCGGGGAGCTGTTTTTT. As protein: CASTLSWGPGELFF.

The J gene is TRBJ2-7, the V gene TRBV7-2; no clear D gene. The germline CDR1 and CDR2 sequences are SGHTA and FQGNSA. The CDR3 spans 13 residues. The V and J ends lost 3 bases and 2 bases respectively, with 8 bases between them. The CDR3 coding sequence is TGTGCCAGCAGCTTGTTGCAGGCCTACGAGCAGTACTTC. It yields the protein CASSLLQAYEQYF.

This clone was found a few times. The CDR3 loop is CAWSVGDRYQKLFF. In nucleotides, the CDR3 is TGTGCCTGGAGTGTAGGGGACAGGTACCAAAAACTGTTTTTT. The chain has TRBV30 and TRBJ1-4, with 8 nucleotides matching TRBD1. J lost 9 bases, V lost 0 bases, and 6 bases had no gene match. The CDR3 sequence is 14 residues long. CDR1 and CDR2 (germline): GTSNPN, SVGIG (reference sequence). Full variable domain (rest looked up from reference TRBV30 and TRBJ1-4): SQTIHQWPATLVQPVGSPLSLECTVEGTSNPNLYWYRQAAGRGLQLLFYSVGIGQISSEVPQNLSASRPQDRQFILSSKKLLLSDSGFYLCAWSVGDRYQKLFFGSGTQLSVL.

V gene TRBV19 combines with J gene TRBJ2-7; 8 bases match TRBD2. Germline V gene sequence: CDR1 LNHDA, CDR2 SQIVND (reference sequence). The CDR3 loop spans 16 amino acids. Trimming took 4 bases from V and 4 from J; bases not matched to a gene: 12. The CDR3 here is CASSTHPAGGFYEQYF. For the CDR3, the DNA is TGTGCCAGTAGTACCCACCCGGCGGGAGGATTTTACGAGCAGTACTTC.

CDR3 DNA sequence: TGTGCCAGCAGCTTAGAGGGACTGCACACCATGAACACTGAAGCTTTCTTT. This gives the protein CASSLEGLHTMNTEAFF. The J gene is TRBJ1-1, the V gene TRBV5-6, with D possibly being TRBD1 (5 bases). This CDR3 spans 17 amino acids. Looked up from germline, CDR1 is SGHDT and CDR2 is YYEEEE. V was trimmed by 2 bases and J by 0 bases, leaving 17 bases between them.

In this sample, this clone turned up a few times. The chain's CDR3 is CASSQDRGRTQYF. CDR3 nucleotide sequence: TGTGCCAGCAGCCAGGACAGGGGACGGACCCAGTACTTC. The V gene is TRBV6-5, the J gene TRBJ2-5, with TRBD1 matching 9 bases. The CDR3 has 13 amino acids. V was pared by 6 bases and J by 7 bases, with 6 bases of the junction left unmatched. CDR1 MNHEY and CDR2 SVGAGI come from the germline V gene.